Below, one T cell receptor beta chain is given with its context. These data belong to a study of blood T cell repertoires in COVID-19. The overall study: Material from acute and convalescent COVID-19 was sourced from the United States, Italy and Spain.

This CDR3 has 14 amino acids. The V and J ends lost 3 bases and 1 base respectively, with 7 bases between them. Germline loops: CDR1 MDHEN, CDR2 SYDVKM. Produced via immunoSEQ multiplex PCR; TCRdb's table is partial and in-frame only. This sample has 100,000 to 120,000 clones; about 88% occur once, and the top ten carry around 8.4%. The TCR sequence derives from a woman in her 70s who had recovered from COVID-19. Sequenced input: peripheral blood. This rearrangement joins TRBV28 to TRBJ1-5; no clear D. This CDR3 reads CASSFPESNQPQHF. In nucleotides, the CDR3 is TGTGCCAGCAGTTTCCCAGAAAGCAATCAGCCCCAGCATTTT.